Below are 12 T cell receptor beta chains sequenced from a single sample in a study of graft-versus-host responses after intestinal transplantation. Here immunoSEQ multiplex PCR was the method, and the copy in TCRdb shows in-frame clones only, minus some. The sample includes 77,000 or so clones, over 80% of them seen just once. Sample: PBMCs, taken 98 days after intestinal transplantation. The origin of the receptors is a human patient who received an intestinal transplant, so some T cells may come from the graft donor.

This sequence joins TRBV6-1 and TRBJ2-7; perhaps TRBD2 as D (5 bases). V gave up 5 bases and J gave up 5 bases, with 10 bases separating them. Germline assignment: CDR1 MNHNS and CDR2 SASEGT. The CDR3 extends over 12 amino acids. The CDR3 here is CASSPPRDEQYF. CDR3 coding DNA: TGTGCCAGCAGTCCCCCGAGGGACGAGCAGTACTTC.

This chain uses TRBV5-1 with TRBJ2-5, with D tentatively TRBD1 or TRBD2 (5 bases each). This CDR3 contains 14 residues. V was cut by 3 bases and J by 4 bases, with 13 bases left in between. CDR1 is SGHRS, CDR2 YFSETQ, per germline. Here the CDR3 reads CASSSEGGGETQYF. The CDR3 coding sequence is TGCGCCAGCAGCTCTGAGGGTGGGGGAGAGACCCAGTACTTC.

The CDR3 DNA is TGTGCCAGCAGTGACCTCGGACAGGGGGCGAGTAAGGACACTGAAGCTTTCTTT. Encoded protein: CASSDLGQGASKDTEAFF. V gene TRBV6-4 combines with J gene TRBJ1-1, with 11 bases identical to TRBD1. Trimming at V came to 2 bases and at J to 3 bases, leaving 11 bases not matched to a gene. Per the germline V gene, CDR1 is MRHNA and CDR2 is SNTAGT. The CDR3 totals 18 residues.

Written as DNA, the CDR3 is TGTGCCACCAGCAGAGAGCGAGGGGGAGACTATGGCTACACCTTC. Encoded protein: CATSRERGGDYGYTF. The chain employs TRBV15 and TRBJ1-2, with a tentative D call TRBD1 (6 bases). The germline V and J ends were trimmed by 0 bases and 3 bases, with 11 bases remaining between them. The CDR3 length is 15 residues. Germline values: CDR1 LNHNV, CDR2 YYDKDF (reference sequence). Variable domain in full (rest from reference TRBV15 and TRBJ1-2): DAMVIQNPRYQVTQFGKPVTLSCSQTLNHNVMYWYQQKSSQAPKLLFHYYDKDFNNEADTPDNFQSRRPNTSFCFLDIRSPGLGDTAMYLCATSRERGGDYGYTFGSGTRLTVV.

This rearrangement joins TRBV5-1 to TRBJ1-1; D remains unclear. V gave up 0 bases and J gave up 1 base, with 16 bases separating them. In germline, CDR1 is SGHRS, CDR2 YFSETQ. The CDR3 consists of 17 residues. The CDR3 region is CASSLAPLRAQNTEAFF. Here the CDR3 DNA reads TGCGCCAGCAGCTTGGCCCCGCTTAGGGCCCAGAACACTGAAGCTTTCTTT.

The chain links TRBV5-4 to TRBJ2-7; 11 positions match TRBD1. With V trimmed by 2 bases and J by 0 bases, 1 base remained unmatched. The CDR3 totals 15 residues. Germline loops: CDR1 SGHNT, CDR2 YYREEE (reference sequence). The CDR3 here is CASSFGTGGSYEQYF. The CDR3 DNA reads as TGTGCCAGCAGCTTCGGGACAGGGGGCTCCTACGAGCAGTACTTC.

The J gene is TRBJ1-2, the V gene TRBV6-1; D perhaps matches TRBD1 (6 bases). The CDR3 loop spans 11 amino acids. Per the germline V gene, CDR1 is MNHNS and CDR2 is SASEGT. Trimming shortened V by 11 bases and J by 4 bases, and 11 bases separated the two germline ends. The CDR3 DNA sequence: TGTGCCGGAGGAGGGGGCTATGGCTACACCTTC. Residues: CAGGGGYGYTF.

This clone appeared once. The chain links TRBV5-4 to TRBJ2-7; 7 nucleotides align to TRBD2. From germline, CDR1 is SGHNT and CDR2 YYREEE (reference sequence). The J segment lost 3 bases and the V segment lost 4 bases, leaving 4 bases of the junction unmatched. The length of the CDR3 is 13 residues. CDR3 coding DNA: TGTGCCAGCAGCGCGGGGGTGAGCTACGAGCAGTACTTC. Protein sequence: CASSAGVSYEQYF. The variable domain in full, completed from reference TRBV5-4 and TRBJ2-7, reads ETGVTQSPTHLIKTRGQQVTLRCSSQSGHNTVSWYQQALGQGPQFIFQYYREEENGRGNFPPRFSGLQFPNYSSELNVNALELDDSALYLCASSAGVSYEQYFGPGTRLTVT.

This chain joins TRBV28 and TRBJ1-4; D gene ambiguous. Germline loops: CDR1 MDHEN, CDR2 SYDVKM. The length of the CDR3 is 15 residues. The V and J ends lost 1 base and 0 bases respectively, with 6 bases between them. CDR3 region: CASSLSVATNEKLFF. CDR3 in DNA: TGTGCCAGCAGTTTATCAGTCGCAACTAATGAAAAACTGTTTTTT.

The chain combines TRBV6-4 with TRBJ2-1; D is possibly TRBD2 (5 bases). Looked up from germline, CDR1 is MRHNA and CDR2 is SNTAGT. The CDR3 length is 16 residues. Trimming removed 4 bases from V and 2 bases from J, with 15 bases in between. CDR3 region: CASSATIAMPYNEQFF. The CDR3 region has the DNA TGTGCCAGCAGTGCTACGATAGCGATGCCCTACAATGAGCAGTTCTTC.

The V and J genes are TRBV11-2 and TRBJ2-7, with D perhaps given as TRBD1 or TRBD2 (6 bases each). CDR1 is SGHAT, CDR2 FQNNGV, per germline. The CDR3 spans 15 residues. V was cut by 2 bases and J by 4 bases, with 15 bases left in between. CDR3 region: CASSLPRGDVYEQYF. CDR3 nucleotides: TGTGCCAGCAGCTTACCGAGGGGGGATGTGTACGAGCAGTACTTC.

A single count supports this clone. J is TRBJ1-1 and V is TRBV29-1; D ambiguous. The CDR3 extends over 18 amino acids. Between the trimmed V and J ends, which lost 0 bases and 1 base, there was a span of 21 bases. The germline V gene encodes CDR1 SQVTM and CDR2 ANQGSEA. As DNA, the CDR3 is TGCAGCGTTGAAGATCTGAGAGTCAACGATCGGCAGAACACTGAAGCTTTCTTT. This codes for CSVEDLRVNDRQNTEAFF.